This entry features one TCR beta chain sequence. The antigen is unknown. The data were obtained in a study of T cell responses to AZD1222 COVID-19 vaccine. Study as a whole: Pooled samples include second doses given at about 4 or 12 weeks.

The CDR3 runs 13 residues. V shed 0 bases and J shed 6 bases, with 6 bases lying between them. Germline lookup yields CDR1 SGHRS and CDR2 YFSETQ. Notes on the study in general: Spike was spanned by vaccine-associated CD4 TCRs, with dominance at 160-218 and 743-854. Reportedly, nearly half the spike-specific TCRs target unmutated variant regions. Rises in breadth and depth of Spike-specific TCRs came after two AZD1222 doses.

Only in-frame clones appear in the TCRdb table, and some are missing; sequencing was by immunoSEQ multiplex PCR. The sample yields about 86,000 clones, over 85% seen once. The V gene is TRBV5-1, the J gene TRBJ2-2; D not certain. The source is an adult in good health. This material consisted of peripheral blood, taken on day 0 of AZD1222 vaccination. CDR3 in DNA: TGCGCCAGCAGCTTGGCCTCATCCGGGGAGCTGTTTTTT. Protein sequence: CASSLASSGELFF.